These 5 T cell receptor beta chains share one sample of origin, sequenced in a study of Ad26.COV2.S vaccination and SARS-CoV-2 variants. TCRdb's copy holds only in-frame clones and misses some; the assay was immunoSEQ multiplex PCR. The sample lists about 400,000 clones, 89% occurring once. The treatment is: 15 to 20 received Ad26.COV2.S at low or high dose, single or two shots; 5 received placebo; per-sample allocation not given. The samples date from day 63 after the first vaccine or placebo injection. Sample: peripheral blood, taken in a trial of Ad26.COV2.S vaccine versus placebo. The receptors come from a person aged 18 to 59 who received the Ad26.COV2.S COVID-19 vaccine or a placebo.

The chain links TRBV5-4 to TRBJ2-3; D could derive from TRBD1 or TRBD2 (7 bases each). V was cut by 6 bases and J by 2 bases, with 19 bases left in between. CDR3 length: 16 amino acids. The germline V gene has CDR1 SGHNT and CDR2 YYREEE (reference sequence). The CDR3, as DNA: TGTGCCAGCACCACCTGGGGAGGGGGCTTCACAGATACGCAGTATTTT. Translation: CASTTWGGGFTDTQYF.

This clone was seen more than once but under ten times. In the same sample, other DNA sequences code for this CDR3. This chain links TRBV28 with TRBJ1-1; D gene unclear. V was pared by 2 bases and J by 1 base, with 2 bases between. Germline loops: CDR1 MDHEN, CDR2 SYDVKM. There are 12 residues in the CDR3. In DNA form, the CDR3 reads TGTGCCAGCAGTTTAGGGAACACTGAAGCTTTCTTT. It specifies CASSLGNTEAFF. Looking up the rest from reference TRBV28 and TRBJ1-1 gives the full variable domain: DVKVTQSSRYLVKRTGEKVFLECVQDMDHENMFWYRQDPGLGLRLIYFSYDVKMKEKGDIPEGYSVSREKKERFSLILESASTNQTSMYLCASSLGNTEAFFGQGTRLTVV.

The CDR3 is CASSPYRSNQPQHF. In DNA form, the CDR3 reads TGTGCCAGCAGCCCTTACAGGAGCAATCAGCCCCAGCATTTT. This chain uses TRBV7-2 with TRBJ1-5, with D possibly matching TRBD1 (5 bases). The germline V gene has CDR1 SGHTA and CDR2 FQGNSA. Trimming took off 5 bases at V and 1 base at J, with 9 bases between the two ends. There are 14 residues in the CDR3.

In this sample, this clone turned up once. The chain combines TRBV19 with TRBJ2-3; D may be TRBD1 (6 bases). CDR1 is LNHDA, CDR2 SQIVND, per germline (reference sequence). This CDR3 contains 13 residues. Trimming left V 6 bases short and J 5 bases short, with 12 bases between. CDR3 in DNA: TGTGCCAGTAGACCACAGGGAGAAGATACGCAGTATTTT. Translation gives CASRPQGEDTQYF.

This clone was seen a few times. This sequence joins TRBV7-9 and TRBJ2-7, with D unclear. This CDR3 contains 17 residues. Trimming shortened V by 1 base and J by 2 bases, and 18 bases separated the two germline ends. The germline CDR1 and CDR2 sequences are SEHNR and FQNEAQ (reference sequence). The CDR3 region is CASSLEGSGRPPYEQYF. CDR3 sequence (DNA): TGTGCCAGCAGCTTAGAGGGCTCCGGAAGGCCCCCCTACGAGCAGTACTTC.